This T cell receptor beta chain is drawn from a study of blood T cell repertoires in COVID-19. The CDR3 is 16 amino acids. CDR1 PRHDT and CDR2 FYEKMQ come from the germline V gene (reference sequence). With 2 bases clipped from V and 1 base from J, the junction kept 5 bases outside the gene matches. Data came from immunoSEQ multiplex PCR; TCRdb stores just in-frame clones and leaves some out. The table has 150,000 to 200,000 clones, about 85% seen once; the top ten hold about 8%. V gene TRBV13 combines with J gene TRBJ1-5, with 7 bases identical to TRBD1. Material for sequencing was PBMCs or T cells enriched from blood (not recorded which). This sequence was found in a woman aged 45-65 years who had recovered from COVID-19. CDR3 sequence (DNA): TGTGCCAGCAGCTTATCATCGACAGGGAGCAATCAGCCCCAGCATTTT. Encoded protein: CASSLSSTGSNQPQHF. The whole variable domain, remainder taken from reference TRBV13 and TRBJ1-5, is AAGVIQSPRHLIKEKRETATLKCYPIPRHDTVYWYQQGPGQDPQFLISFYEKMQSDKGSIPDRFSAQQFSDYHSELNMSSLELGDSALYFCASSLSSTGSNQPQHFGDGTRLSIL.